This T cell receptor beta chain was captured in a study of blood T cell repertoires in COVID-19. About the research overall: From T cells, B-cell-depleted T cells, or PBMCs came the material, which was cDNA or gDNA.

V lost 6 bases and J lost 8, with 14 bases in between. The CDR3 is 13 residues long. Germline CDR1 MNHEY, CDR2 SMNVEV (reference sequence). Profiling relied on immunoSEQ multiplex PCR, and the TCRdb table lists in-frame clones only, not all of them. In the table there are a few hundred thousand clones, roughly 90% of which are singletons. The genes are TRBV27 and TRBJ2-1, with D possibly matching TRBD2 (5 bases). This receptor was obtained from a man in his forties or fifties with acute or convalescent COVID-19. The sequencing sample was made of peripheral blood. CDR3 protein: CASRTIMAHEQFF. In DNA, the CDR3 is TGTGCCAGCAGGACTATCATGGCTCATGAGCAGTTCTTC.